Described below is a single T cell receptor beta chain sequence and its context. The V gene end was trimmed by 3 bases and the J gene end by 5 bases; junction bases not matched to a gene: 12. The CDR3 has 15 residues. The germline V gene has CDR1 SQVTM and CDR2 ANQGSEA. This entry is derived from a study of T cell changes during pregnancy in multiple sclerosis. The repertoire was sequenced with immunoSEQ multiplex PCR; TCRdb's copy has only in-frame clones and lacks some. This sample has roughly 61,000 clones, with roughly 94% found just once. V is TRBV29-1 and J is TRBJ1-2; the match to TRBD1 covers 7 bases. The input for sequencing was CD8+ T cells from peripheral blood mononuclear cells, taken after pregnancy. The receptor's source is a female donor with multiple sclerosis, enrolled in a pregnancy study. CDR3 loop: CSVDPRPGTEYGYTF. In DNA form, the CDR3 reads TGCAGCGTTGATCCCCGACCCGGGACAGAATATGGCTACACCTTC.